Listed below are T cell receptor beta chains from one sample, sequenced in a study of graft-versus-host responses after intestinal transplantation. Data came from immunoSEQ multiplex PCR; TCRdb stores just in-frame clones and leaves some out. The data hold roughly 120,000 clones, with 90% observed a single time. Antigens of these TCRs are unknown. Sequenced material: unstimulated CD4+ T cells sorted from spleen or lymph node cells, taken before intestinal transplant. The receptors derive from a human donor who received an intestinal transplant. Each CDR3 is given with its conserved first and last residue. The D gene is left open where the match is weak. Clone size, where shown, is once, few, many, or a class for clones that have expanded.

D: TRBD1
size: few
J: TRBJ1-5
V: TRBV2
DNA: TGTGCCAGCAGTGGGGACAGCCCGTATCAGCCCCAGCATTTT
CDR3: CASSGDSPYQPQHF

D: TRBD2
size: NA
J: TRBJ2-3
V: TRBV30
DNA: TGTGCCTGGAGACCTAGCGGGAGCACAGATACGCAGTATTTT
CDR3: CAWRPSGSTDTQYF

D: NA
size: NA
J: TRBJ2-7
V: TRBV7-6
DNA: TGTGCCAGCAGCTTAGCCGACTACTACGAGCAGTACTTC
CDR3: CASSLADYYEQYF

D: TRBD2
size: NA
J: TRBJ2-7
V: TRBV10-3
DNA: TGTGCCATCAGCCCTAAAGGGGCGGGGGAGATCTACGAGCAGTACTTC
CDR3: CAISPKGAGEIYEQYF

D: NA
size: NA
J: TRBJ1-1
V: TRBV18
DNA: TGTGCCAGCTCACCACCTTCCAAGAACACTGAAGCTTTCTTT
CDR3: CASSPPSKNTEAFF

D: NA
size: NA
J: TRBJ2-2
V: TRBV7-9
DNA: TGTGCCAGCAGGCCCAGGGGTGCCGGGGAGCTGTTTTTT
CDR3: CASRPRGAGELFF

D: NA
size: NA
J: TRBJ2-2
V: TRBV7-6
DNA: TGTGCCAGCAGCTTAGTAGGGGGGGCAGGGTCGAACACCGGGGAGCTGTTTTTT
CDR3: CASSLVGGAGSNTGELFF

D: NA
size: once
J: TRBJ2-7
V: TRBV4-1
DNA: TGCGCCAGCAGCCAAGATGTCTTTGTGCGCGAGCAGTACTTC
CDR3: CASSQDVFVREQYF

D: NA
size: once
J: TRBJ1-3
V: TRBV14
DNA: TGTGCCAGCAGCCGGAGAGGAGGAAGTCCGAGCTCTGGAAACACCATATATTTT
CDR3: CASSRRGGSPSSGNTIYF

D: NA
size: NA
J: TRBJ2-7
V: TRBV5-1
DNA: TGCGCCAGCAGCTTGGTCGGGAACGAGCAGTACTTC
CDR3: CASSLVGNEQYF

D: NA
size: NA
J: TRBJ1-2
V: TRBV5-5
DNA: TGTGCCAGCAGCTTCACTAACTATGGCTACACCTTC
CDR3: CASSFTNYGYTF

D: TRBD1
size: NA
J: TRBJ2-1
V: TRBV7-2
DNA: TGTGCCAGCAGCTTAAGTGGGACAGGGACCTACAATGAGCAGTTCTTC
CDR3: CASSLSGTGTYNEQFF

D: TRBD1
size: NA
J: TRBJ2-7
V: TRBV6-5
DNA: TGTGCCAGCAGTTACGACAGGGTACGGGAACAGTACTTC
CDR3: CASSYDRVREQYF

D: NA
size: once
J: TRBJ1-2
V: TRBV7-2
DNA: TGTGCCAGCAGCCCCCAAACAGGCCTTCTGAGGGGCTACACCTTC
CDR3: CASSPQTGLLRGYTF

D: NA
size: few
J: TRBJ2-7
V: TRBV2
DNA: TGTGCCAGCAAGGGGAGAACAGGGAACTCCTACGAGCAGTACTTC
CDR3: CASKGRTGNSYEQYF

D: TRBD2
size: once
J: TRBJ2-1
V: TRBV27
DNA: TGTGCCAGCAGAACCTTTAGCGGGCGGTCTAATGAGCAGTTCTTC
CDR3: CASRTFSGRSNEQFF

D: NA
size: NA
J: TRBJ2-5
V: TRBV7-9
DNA: TGTGCCAGCAGCTTAAGGGGGACCATAGAAGAGACCCAGTACTTC
CDR3: CASSLRGTIEETQYF

D: TRBD2
size: NA
J: TRBJ2-5
V: TRBV5-1
DNA: TGCGCCAGCAGCTCGGCCGGACTAGCGGGGGAAGAGACCCAGTACTTC
CDR3: CASSSAGLAGEETQYF

D: TRBD2
size: NA
J: TRBJ2-7
V: TRBV15
DNA: TGTGCCACCAGCGCCCGTGACGGGGGGGTCCACGAGCAGTACTTC
CDR3: CATSARDGGVHEQYF

D: NA
size: NA
J: TRBJ1-1
V: TRBV5-4
DNA: TGTGCCAGCAGCTTGAACCTCAGGGTTACTGAAGCTTTCTTT
CDR3: CASSLNLRVTEAFF

D: TRBD1
size: NA
J: TRBJ2-6
V: TRBV7-6
DNA: TGTGCCAGCAGCCCCAGCCAGGGGGCTGGGGCCAACGTCCTGACTTTC
CDR3: CASSPSQGAGANVLTF

D: TRBD2
size: NA
J: TRBJ2-1
V: TRBV4-3
DNA: TGCGCCAGCAGCCAAGCGCCCGGGACTAGCGGGGTGAGCTCCTACAATGAGCAGTTCTTC
CDR3: CASSQAPGTSGVSSYNEQFF

D: NA
size: few
J: TRBJ2-7
V: TRBV5-1
DNA: TGCGCCAGCAGCTTGGTTGCAGGGGTGCGCGAGCAGTACTTC
CDR3: CASSLVAGVREQYF

D: TRBD1
size: NA
J: TRBJ2-7
V: TRBV27
DNA: TGTGCCAGCAGCCCCGAGTTACCAACCGGGACAGGGGACGACCCTTCCTTTTTC
CDR3: CASSPELPTGTGDDPSFF

D: NA
size: NA
J: TRBJ2-7
V: TRBV6-1
DNA: TGTGCCAGCAGTGTGTATTACAGTACCGCCTTCTCCTACGAGCAGTACTTC
CDR3: CASSVYYSTAFSYEQYF